The present T cell receptor (beta chain) was sequenced within a study of blood T cell repertoires in COVID-19. Overall study: Specimens from acute and convalescent COVID-19 originated in the United States, Italy and Spain.

Method: immunoSEQ multiplex PCR; TCRdb's copy keeps in-frame clones and lacks some. The repertoire holds approximately 400,000 clones, 91% seen once, with 0.7% to 0.95% in the top ten. Unmatched junction bases numbered 6, after V lost 3 bases and J lost 2 bases. From germline, CDR1 is GTSNPN and CDR2 SVGIG (reference sequence). The CDR3 is 15 residues long. The sequencing input was PBMCs or T cells enriched from blood (not recorded which). The TCR was taken from a woman in her thirties or forties who had been exposed to COVID-19. V is TRBV30 and J is TRBJ1-4; 7 nucleotides align to TRBD1. The CDR3 region has the DNA TGTGCCTGGAGCCCTGAGACAGGGACTAATGAAAAACTGTTTTTT. This translates into CAWSPETGTNEKLFF.